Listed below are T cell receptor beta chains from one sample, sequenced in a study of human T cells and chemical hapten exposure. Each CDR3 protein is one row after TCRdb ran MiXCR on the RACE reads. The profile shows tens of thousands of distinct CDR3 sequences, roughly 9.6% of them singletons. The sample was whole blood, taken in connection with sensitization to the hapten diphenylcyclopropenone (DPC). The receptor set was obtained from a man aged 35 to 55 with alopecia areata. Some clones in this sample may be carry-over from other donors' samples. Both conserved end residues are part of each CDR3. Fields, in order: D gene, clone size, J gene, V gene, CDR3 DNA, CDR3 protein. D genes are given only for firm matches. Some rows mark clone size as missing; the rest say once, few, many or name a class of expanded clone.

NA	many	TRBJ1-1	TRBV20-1	TGCAGTGCTAGAGCTAACACTGAAGCTTTCTTT	CSARANTEAFF
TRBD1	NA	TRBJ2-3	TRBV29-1	TGCAGCGTTGATCAGTGGAGGGACAGGGAAACAGATACGCAGTATTTT	CSVDQWRDRETDTQYF
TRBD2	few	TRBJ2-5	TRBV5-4	TGTGCCAGCAGCAAACGGACTAGCAACCCTACAGAGACCCAGTACTTC	CASSKRTSNPTETQYF
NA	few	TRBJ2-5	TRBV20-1	TGCAGTGCTGACCCTGAGGGGCGGCAAGAGACCCAGTACTTC	CSADPEGRQETQYF
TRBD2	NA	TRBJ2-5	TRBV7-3	TGTGCCAGCAGCCCCATGGTTAGCGGGAGGGAGACCCAGTACTTC	CASSPMVSGRETQYF
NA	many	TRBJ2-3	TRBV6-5	TGTGCCAGCAGTTACTCGTTCACGAGTCCAGATACGCAGTATTTT	CASSYSFTSPDTQYF
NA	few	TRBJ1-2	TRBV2	TGTGCCAGCAGTGAGGGGACGGTGACCTATGGCTACACCTTC	CASSEGTVTYGYTF
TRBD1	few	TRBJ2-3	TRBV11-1	TGTGCCAGCAGCTTACAAGGACAGGGCACAGATACGCAGTATTTT	CASSLQGQGTDTQYF
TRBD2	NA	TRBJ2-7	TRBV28	TGTGCCAGCAGTTTATGGCTAGCGGGAGTCGAGCAGTACTTC	CASSLWLAGVEQYF
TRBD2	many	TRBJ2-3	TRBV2	TGTGCCAGCAGGAGGGGTCTAGCGGGAACAGATACGCAGTATTTT	CASRRGLAGTDTQYF
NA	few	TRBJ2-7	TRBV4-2	TGTGCCAGCAGCCAAGATTCTAGCTCCTACGAGCAGTACTTC	CASSQDSSSYEQYF
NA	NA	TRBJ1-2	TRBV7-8	TGTGCCAGCAGCCCCACATTACCGGGCTACACCTTC	CASSPTLPGYTF
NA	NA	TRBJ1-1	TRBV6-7	TGTGCCAGCAGTTTTCCGACAGGCCGAGGCACTGAAGCTTTCTTT	CASSFPTGRGTEAFF
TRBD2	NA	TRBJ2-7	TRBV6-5	TGTGCCAGCAGTACGGGACTAGCGGGAGTTCACGAGCAGTACTTC	CASSTGLAGVHEQYF
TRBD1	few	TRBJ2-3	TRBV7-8	TGTGCCAGCAGCAATCAGGGACAGGGTTTTCGAGATACGCAGTATTTT	CASSNQGQGFRDTQYF
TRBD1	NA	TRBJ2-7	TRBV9	TGTGCCAGCAGCCCCCGGGACAGCGGCCCCCTCGAGCAGTACTTC	CASSPRDSGPLEQYF
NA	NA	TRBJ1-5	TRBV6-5	TGTGCCAGCAGACCGGGGAGGGACTCTCAGCCCCAGCATTTT	CASRPGRDSQPQHF
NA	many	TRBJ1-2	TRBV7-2	TGTGCCAGCAGCTTAAGACGGAAGGATGGCTACACCTTC	CASSLRRKDGYTF
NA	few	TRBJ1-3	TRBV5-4	TGTGCCAGCAGCCGGGATACAACTGGAAACACCATATATTTT	CASSRDTTGNTIYF
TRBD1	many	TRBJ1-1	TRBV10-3	TGTGCCATCAGGACGGGACAGGGAAACACTGAAGCTTTCTTT	CAIRTGQGNTEAFF
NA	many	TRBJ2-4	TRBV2	TGTGCCAGCAGCGAACAACGGTTAGCCAAAAACATTCAGTACTTC	CASSEQRLAKNIQYF
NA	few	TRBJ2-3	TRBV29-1	TGCAGCGTATCTGAAGGTGGAAGCCAAGGTACGCAGTATTTT	CSVSEGGSQGTQYF
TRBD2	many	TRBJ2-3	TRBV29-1	TGCAGCGTTGAAGAGGATGCTGTTGGGGACTACATCGGCACAGATACGCAGTATTTT	CSVEEDAVGDYIGTDTQYF
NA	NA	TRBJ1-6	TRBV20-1	TGCAGTGCTAGAGAATCCTCAGGAGTTAATTCACCCCTCCACTTT	CSARESSGVNSPLHF
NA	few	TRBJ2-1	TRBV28	TGTGCCGGGGACTCCTGCTCCTACAATGAGCAGTTCTTC	CAGDSCSYNEQFF
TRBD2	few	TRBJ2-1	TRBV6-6	TGTGCCAGCGAGCGGACTAGCGGGAGAGATGAGCAGTTCTTC	CASERTSGRDEQFF
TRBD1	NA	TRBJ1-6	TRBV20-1	TGCAGTGCAACACAGGGGGCAGGCTATAATTCACCCCTCCACTTT	CSATQGAGYNSPLHF
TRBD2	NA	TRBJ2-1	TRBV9	TGTGCCAGCAGCGTAGAACGGAGCGGGAGGGCCTTCGGTGAGCAGTTCTTC	CASSVERSGRAFGEQFF
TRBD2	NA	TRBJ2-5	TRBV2	TGTGCCAGCAGTGTACAACTAGCGGAAGAGACCCAGTACTTC	CASSVQLAEETQYF